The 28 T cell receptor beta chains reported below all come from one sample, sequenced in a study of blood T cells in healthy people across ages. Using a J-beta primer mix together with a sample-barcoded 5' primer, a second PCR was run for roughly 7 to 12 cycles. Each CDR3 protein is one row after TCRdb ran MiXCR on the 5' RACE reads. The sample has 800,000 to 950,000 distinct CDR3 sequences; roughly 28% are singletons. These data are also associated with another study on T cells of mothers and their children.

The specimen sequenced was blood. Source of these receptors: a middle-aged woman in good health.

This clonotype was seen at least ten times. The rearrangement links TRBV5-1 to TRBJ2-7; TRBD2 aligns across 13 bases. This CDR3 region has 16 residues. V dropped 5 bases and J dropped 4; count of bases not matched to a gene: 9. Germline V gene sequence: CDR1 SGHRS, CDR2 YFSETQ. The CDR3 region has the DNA TGCGCCAGCAGTGCTGGACTAGCGGGGGAACGGTACGAGCAGTACTTC. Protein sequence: CASSAGLAGERYEQYF.

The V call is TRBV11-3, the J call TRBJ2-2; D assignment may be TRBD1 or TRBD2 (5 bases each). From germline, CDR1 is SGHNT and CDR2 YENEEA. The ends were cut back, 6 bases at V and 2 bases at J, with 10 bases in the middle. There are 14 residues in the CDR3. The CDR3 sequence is CASSPGTNTGELFF. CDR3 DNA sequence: TGTGCCAGCAGTCCCGGGACCAACACCGGGGAGCTGTTTTTT.

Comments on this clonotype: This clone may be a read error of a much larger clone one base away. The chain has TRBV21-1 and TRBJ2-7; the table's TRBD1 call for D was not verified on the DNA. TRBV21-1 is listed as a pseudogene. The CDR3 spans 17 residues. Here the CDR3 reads CASSKAPSGQGPYEQYF. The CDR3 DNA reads TGTGCCAGCAGCAAGGCACCCTCGGGACAGGGACCTTACGAGCAGTACTTC.

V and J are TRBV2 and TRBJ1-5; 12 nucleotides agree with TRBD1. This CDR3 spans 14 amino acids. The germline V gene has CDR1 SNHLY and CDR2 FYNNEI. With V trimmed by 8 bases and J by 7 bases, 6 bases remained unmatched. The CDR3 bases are TGTGCCAGCGGTCGGGACAGGGGGCAACAGCCCCAGCATTTT. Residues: CASGRDRGQQPQHF.

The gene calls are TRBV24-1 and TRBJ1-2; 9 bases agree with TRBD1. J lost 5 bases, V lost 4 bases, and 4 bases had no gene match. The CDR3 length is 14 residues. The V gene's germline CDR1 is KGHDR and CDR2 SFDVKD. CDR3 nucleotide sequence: TGTGCCACCAGTGAAACCGGGACAGGGTATGGCTACACCTTC. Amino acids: CATSETGTGYGYTF.

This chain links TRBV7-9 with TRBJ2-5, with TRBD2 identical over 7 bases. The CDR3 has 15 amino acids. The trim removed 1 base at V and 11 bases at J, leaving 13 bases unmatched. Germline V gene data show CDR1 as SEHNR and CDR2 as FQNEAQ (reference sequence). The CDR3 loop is CASSLGEGPGNEQYF. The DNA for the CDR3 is TGTGCCAGCAGCTTAGGGGAGGGACCGGGCAATGAGCAGTACTTC.

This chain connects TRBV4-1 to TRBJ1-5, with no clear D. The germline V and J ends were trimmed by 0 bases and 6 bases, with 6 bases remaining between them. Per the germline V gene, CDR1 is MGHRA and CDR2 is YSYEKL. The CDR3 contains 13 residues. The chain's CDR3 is CASSQDHLQPQHF. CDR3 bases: TGCGCCAGCAGCCAAGACCACCTTCAGCCCCAGCATTTT.

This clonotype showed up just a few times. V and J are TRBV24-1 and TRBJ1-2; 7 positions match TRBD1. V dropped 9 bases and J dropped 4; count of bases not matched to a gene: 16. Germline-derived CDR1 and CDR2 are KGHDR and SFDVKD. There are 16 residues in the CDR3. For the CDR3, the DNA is TGTGCCACCGGGGAAAAACAGGGGCAGTTGGGCTATGGCTACACCTTC. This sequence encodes CATGEKQGQLGYGYTF.

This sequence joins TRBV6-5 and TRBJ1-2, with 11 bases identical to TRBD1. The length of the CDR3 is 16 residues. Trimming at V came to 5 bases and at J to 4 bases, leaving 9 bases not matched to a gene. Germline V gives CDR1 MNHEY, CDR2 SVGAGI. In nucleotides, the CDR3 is TGTGCCAGCAGTCCGTGGACAGGGGGCCTTACCTATGGCTACACCTTC. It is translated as CASSPWTGGLTYGYTF.

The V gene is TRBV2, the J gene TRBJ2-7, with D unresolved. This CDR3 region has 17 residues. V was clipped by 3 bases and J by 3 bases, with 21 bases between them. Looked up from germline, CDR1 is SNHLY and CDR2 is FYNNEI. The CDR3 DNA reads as TGTGCCAGCAGTGATGTCGAGGCCGGCAGTCACTTCTACGAGCAGTACTTC. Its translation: CASSDVEAGSHFYEQYF.

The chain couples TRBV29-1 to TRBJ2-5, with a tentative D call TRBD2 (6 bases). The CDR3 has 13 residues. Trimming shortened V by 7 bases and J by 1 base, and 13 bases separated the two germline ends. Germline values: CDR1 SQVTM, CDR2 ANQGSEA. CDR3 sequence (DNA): TGCAGCGCCGGGGGTAGTAGCCAAGAGACCCAGTACTTC. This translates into CSAGGSSQETQYF.

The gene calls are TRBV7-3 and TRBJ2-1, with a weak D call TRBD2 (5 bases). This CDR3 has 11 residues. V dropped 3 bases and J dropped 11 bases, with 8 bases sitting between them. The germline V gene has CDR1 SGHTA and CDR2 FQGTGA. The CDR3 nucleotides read TGTGCCAGCAGCTTGGACGGGAAGCAGTTCTTC. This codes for CASSLDGKQFF.

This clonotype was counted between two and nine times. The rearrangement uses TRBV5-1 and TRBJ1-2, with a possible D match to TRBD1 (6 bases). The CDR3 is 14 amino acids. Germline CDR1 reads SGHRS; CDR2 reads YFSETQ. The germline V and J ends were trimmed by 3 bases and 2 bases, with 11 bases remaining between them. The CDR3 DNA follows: TGCGCCAGCAGCTGGGGACAATACAACTATGGCTACACCTTC. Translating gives CASSWGQYNYGYTF.

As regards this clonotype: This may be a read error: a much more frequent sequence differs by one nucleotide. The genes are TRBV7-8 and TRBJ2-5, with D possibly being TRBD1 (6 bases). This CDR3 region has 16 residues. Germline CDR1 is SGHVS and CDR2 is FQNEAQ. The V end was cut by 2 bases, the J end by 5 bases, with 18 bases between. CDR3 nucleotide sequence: TGTGCCAGCAGCTTACCGGGACATGGGTTAGGGGAGACCCAGTACTTC. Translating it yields CASSLPGHGLGETQYF.

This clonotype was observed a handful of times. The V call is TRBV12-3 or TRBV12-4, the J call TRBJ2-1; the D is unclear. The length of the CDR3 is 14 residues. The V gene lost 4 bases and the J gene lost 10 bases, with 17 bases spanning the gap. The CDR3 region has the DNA TGTGCCAGCAGTTCACCCCACGGATCCTACGAGCAGTTCTTC. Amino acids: CASSSPHGSYEQFF.

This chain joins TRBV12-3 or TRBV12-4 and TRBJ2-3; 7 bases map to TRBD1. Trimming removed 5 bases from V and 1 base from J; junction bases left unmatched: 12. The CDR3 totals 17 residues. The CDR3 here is CASSPDPTGKGTDTQYF. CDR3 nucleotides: TGTGCCAGCAGTCCAGACCCGACAGGGAAGGGCACAGATACGCAGTATTTT.

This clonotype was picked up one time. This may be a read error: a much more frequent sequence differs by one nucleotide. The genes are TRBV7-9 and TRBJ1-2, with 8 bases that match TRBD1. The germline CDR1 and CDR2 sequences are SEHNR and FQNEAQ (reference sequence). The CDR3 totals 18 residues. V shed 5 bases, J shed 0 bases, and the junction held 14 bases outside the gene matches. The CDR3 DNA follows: TGTGCCAGCAGCGTTGGCGGGCGGGGACAGGATTCTAACTATGGCTACACCTTC. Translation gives CASSVGGRGQDSNYGYTF.

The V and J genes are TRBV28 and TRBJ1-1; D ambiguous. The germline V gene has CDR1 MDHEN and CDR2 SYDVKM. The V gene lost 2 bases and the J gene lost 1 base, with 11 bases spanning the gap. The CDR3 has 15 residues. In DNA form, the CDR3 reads TGTGCCAGCAGTTTAGCGACGACGGGGAACACTGAAGCTTTCTTT. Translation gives CASSLATTGNTEAFF.

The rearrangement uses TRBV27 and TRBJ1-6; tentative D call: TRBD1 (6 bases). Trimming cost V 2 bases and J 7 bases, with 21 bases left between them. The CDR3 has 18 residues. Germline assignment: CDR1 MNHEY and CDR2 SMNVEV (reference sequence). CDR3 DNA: TGTGCCAGCAGTTTACGAGGATGGGGGGCCGTCCCGAATTCACCCCTCCACTTT. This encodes CASSLRGWGAVPNSPLHF.

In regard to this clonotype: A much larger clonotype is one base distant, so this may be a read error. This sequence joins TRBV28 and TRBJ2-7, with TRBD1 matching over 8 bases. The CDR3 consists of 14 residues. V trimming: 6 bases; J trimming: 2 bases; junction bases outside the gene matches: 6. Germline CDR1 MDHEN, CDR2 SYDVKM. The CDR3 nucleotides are TGTGCCAGCAGGTTGGGACAGGAGGCCTACGAGCAGTACTTC. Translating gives CASRLGQEAYEQYF.

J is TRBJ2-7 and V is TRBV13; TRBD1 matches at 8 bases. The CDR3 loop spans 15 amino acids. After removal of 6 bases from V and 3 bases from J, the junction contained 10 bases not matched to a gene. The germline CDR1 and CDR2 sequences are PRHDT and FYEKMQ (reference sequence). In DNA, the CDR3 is TGTGCCAGCAGTTTCAGACAGGGGAATGGCTACGAGCAGTACTTC. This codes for CASSFRQGNGYEQYF.

The CDR3 region is CASNWRGSYNEQFF. The CDR3 DNA reads TGTGCCAGTAATTGGAGGGGATCCTACAATGAGCAGTTCTTC. V gene TRBV19 combines with J gene TRBJ2-1; D possibly corresponds to TRBD2 (6 bases). Germline lookup yields CDR1 LNHDA and CDR2 SQIVND (reference sequence). The CDR3 consists of 14 residues. The V and J ends lost 7 bases and 1 base respectively, with 11 bases between them.

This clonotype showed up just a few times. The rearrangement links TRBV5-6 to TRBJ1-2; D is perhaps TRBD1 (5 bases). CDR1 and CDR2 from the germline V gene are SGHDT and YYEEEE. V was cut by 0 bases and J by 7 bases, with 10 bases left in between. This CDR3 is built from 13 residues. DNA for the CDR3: TGTGCCAGCAGCTTGGATCCAGGGCCTGGCTACACCTTC. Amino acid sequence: CASSLDPGPGYTF.

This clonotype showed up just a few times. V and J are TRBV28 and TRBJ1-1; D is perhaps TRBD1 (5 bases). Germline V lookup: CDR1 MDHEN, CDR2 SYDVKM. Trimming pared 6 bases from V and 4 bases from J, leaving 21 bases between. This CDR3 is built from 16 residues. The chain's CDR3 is CASRSGQGFRSTEAFF. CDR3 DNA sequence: TGTGCCAGCAGATCGGGTCAGGGCTTTCGGAGCACTGAAGCTTTCTTT.

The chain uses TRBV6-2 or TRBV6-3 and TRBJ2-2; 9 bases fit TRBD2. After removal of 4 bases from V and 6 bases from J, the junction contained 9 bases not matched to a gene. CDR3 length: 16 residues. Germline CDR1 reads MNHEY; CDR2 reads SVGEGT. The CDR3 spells CASSSMTSGLAGELFF. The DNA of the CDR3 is TGTGCCAGCAGTTCTATGACTAGCGGCCTCGCCGGGGAGCTGTTTTTT.

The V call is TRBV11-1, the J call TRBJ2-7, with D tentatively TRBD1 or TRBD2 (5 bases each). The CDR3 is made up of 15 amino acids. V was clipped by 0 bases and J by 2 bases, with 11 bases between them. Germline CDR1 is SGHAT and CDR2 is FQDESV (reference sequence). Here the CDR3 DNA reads TGTGCCAGCAGCTTAGCCGGGACCTTCCCCTACGAGCAGTACTTC. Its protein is CASSLAGTFPYEQYF.

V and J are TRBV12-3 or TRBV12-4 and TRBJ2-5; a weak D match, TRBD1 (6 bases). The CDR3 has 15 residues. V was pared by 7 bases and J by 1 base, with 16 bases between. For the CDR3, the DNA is TGTGCCAGCATGTCTTACAGGGACCTCCAAGAGACCCAGTACTTC. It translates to CASMSYRDLQETQYF.

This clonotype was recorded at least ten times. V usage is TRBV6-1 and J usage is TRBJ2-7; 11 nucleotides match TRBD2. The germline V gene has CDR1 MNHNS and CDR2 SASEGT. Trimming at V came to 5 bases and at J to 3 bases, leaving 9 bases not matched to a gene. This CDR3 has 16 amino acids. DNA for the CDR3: TGTGCCAGCAGTCAATTAGCGGGGGGGAAAGGCTACGAGCAGTACTTC. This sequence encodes CASSQLAGGKGYEQYF.